The 10 T cell receptor beta chains in this list originate from one sample, sequenced in a study of blood T cell repertoires in COVID-19. Repertoires were generated with immunoSEQ multiplex PCR, while TCRdb's copy carries only in-frame clones and drops some. The table includes about 200,000 clones, about 80% detected once. Sequencing was carried out using peripheral blood. The source is a human donor with acute or convalescent COVID-19. The donor label of this sample is uncertain.

The V and J genes are TRBV3-1 (or the pseudogene TRBV3-2) and TRBJ2-5, with TRBD2 matching 7 bases. Germline V gene lookup returns CDR1 LGHDT and CDR2 YNNKEL (reference sequence). The CDR3 consists of 14 residues. The junction had 4 bases not matched to a gene; V was cut back by 2 bases and J by 4 bases. This CDR3 is CASSQSGGGETQYF. The CDR3 region has the DNA TGTGCCAGCAGCCAAAGCGGCGGGGGAGAGACCCAGTACTTC.

The chain is built from TRBV5-1 and TRBJ2-2; 7 bases fit TRBD1. This CDR3 region has 15 residues. With 2 bases clipped from V and 5 bases from J, the junction kept 6 bases outside the gene matches. Looked up from germline, CDR1 is SGHRS and CDR2 is YFSETQ. The CDR3 reads CASSLGDRETGELFF. The CDR3 DNA is TGCGCCAGCAGCTTAGGAGACAGGGAGACCGGGGAGCTGTTTTTT. Full variable domain (missing parts from reference TRBV5-1 and TRBJ2-2): KAGVTQTPRYLIKTRGQQVTLSCSPISGHRSVSWYQQTPGQGLQFLFEYFSETQRNKGNFPGRFSGRQFSNSRSEMNVSTLELGDSALYLCASSLGDRETGELFFGEGSRLTVL.

The chain combines TRBV18 with TRBJ1-6; D gene ambiguous. Trimming left V 2 bases short and J 10 bases short, with 15 bases between. The germline V gene encodes CDR1 KGHSH and CDR2 LQKENI. There are 15 residues in the CDR3. CDR3 residues: CASSPNEIFGSPLHF. DNA of the CDR3: TGTGCCAGCTCACCAAACGAAATTTTCGGGTCACCCCTCCACTTT.

The chain is built from TRBV4-3 and TRBJ2-3, with D possibly TRBD2 on 5 matching bases. CDR1 and CDR2 (germline): LGHNA, YSLEER. The CDR3 is made up of 14 amino acids. The V gene lost 0 bases and the J gene lost 4 bases, with 8 bases spanning the gap. The CDR3 sequence is CASSQDWGADTQYF. CDR3 DNA sequence: TGCGCCAGCAGCCAAGATTGGGGAGCAGATACGCAGTATTTT.

This clone was detected only once. The chain combines TRBV28 with TRBJ2-5, with D tentatively TRBD1 (5 bases). V was trimmed by 10 bases and J by 5 bases, leaving 14 bases between them. The CDR3 sequence is 12 residues long. Germline V gene sequence: CDR1 MDHEN, CDR2 SYDVKM. This CDR3 is CATGAAAETQYF. As DNA, the CDR3 is TGTGCCACTGGGGCAGCTGCGGAGACCCAGTACTTC.

The CDR3 DNA reads TGTGCCAGCAGCCTCAGTGTGAACACTGAAGCTTTCTTT. It codes for CASSLSVNTEAFF. This chain links TRBV25-1 with TRBJ1-1; D remains unclear. The CDR3 runs 13 residues. With 6 bases removed from V and 0 bases from J, the gap between germline ends came to 8 bases. The germline V gene has CDR1 MGHDK and CDR2 SYGVNS.

The J gene is TRBJ1-4, the V gene TRBV6-5, with D perhaps matching TRBD1 (6 bases). Germline V lookup: CDR1 MNHEY, CDR2 SVGAGI. Trimming took 7 bases from V and 3 from J, leaving 15 bases between them. The CDR3 length is 15 residues. The CDR3 nucleotides read TGTGCCAGCAAAGGGGGATCGCACCCTAATGAAAAACTGTTTTTT. Translating gives CASKGGSHPNEKLFF.

The V call is TRBV29-1, the J call TRBJ2-1; 7 positions agree with TRBD2. Germline CDR1 SQVTM, CDR2 ANQGSEA. The V segment lost 2 bases and the J segment 2 bases; nucleotides outside the gene matches: 6. This CDR3 contains 15 residues. The CDR3, as DNA: TGCAGCGTTGAAAAGGGGCTAGCGGCCTACAATGAGCAGTTCTTC. This translates into CSVEKGLAAYNEQFF.

The rearrangement uses TRBV2 and TRBJ2-4, with 8 bases that match TRBD1. The CDR3 is 14 amino acids. Germline loops: CDR1 SNHLY, CDR2 FYNNEI. The V segment lost 7 bases and the J segment 2 bases; nucleotides outside the gene matches: 4. The CDR3 sequence: CASTRTGTKNIQYF. CDR3 coding DNA: TGTGCCAGCACCAGGACAGGGACCAAAAACATTCAGTACTTC.

The V call is TRBV29-1, the J call TRBJ2-7, with D possibly matching TRBD1 (6 bases). CDR1 is SQVTM and CDR2 is ANQGSEA in the germline V gene. This CDR3 is built from 12 residues. V shed 4 bases and J shed 2 bases, with 9 bases lying between them. CDR3 sequence (DNA): TGCAGCGTTGCGGCAGGGGCCTACGAGCAGTACTTC. Translating it yields CSVAAGAYEQYF.